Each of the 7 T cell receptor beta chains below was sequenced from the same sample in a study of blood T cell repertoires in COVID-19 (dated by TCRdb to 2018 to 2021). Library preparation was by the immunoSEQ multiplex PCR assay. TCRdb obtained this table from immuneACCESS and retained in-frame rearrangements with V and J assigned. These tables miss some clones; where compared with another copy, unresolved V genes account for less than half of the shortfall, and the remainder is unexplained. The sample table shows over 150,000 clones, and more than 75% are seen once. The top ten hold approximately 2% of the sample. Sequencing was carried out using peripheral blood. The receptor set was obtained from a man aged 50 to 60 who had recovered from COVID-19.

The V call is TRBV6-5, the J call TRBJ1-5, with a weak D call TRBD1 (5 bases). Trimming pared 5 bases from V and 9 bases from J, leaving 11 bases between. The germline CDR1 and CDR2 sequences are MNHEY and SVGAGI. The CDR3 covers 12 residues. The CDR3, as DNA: TGTGCCAGCAGTACAGGTACTTCGCCCCAGCATTTT. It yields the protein CASSTGTSPQHF.

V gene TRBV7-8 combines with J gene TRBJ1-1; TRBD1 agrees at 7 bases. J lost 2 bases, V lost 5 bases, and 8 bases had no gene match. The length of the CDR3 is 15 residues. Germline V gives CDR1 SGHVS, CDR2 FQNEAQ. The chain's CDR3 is CASSLTGQSNTEAFF. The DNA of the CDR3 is TGTGCCAGCAGCCTCACGGGACAGTCAAACACTGAAGCTTTCTTT.

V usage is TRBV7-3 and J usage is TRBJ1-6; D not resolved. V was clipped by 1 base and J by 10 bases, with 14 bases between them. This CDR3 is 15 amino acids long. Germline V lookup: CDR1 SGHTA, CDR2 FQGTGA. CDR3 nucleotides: TGTGCCAGCAGCTTAAATGGGTCAGGAGGGTCACCCCTCCACTTT. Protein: CASSLNGSGGSPLHF.

The CDR3 spells CASNPAGGWTDTQYF. CDR3 coding DNA: TGTGCCAGCAACCCGGCGGGAGGGTGGACAGATACGCAGTATTTT. V and J are TRBV2 and TRBJ2-3, with 9 bases identical to TRBD2. V was clipped by 7 bases and J by 3 bases; unmatched bases: 8. Per the germline V gene, CDR1 is SNHLY and CDR2 is FYNNEI. The CDR3 is 15 residues long.

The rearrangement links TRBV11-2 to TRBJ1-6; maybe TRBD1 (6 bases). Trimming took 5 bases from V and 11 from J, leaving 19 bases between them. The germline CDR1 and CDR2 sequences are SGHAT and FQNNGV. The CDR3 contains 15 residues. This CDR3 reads CASSQPGQSGTPLHF. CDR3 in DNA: TGTGCCAGCAGCCAACCGGGACAAAGCGGAACACCCCTCCACTTT.

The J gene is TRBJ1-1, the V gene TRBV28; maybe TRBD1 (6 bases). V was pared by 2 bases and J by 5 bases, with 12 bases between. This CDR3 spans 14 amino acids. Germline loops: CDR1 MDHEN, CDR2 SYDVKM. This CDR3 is CASSLGRGGTEAFF. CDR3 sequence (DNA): TGTGCCAGCAGTTTAGGAAGGGGGGGGACTGAAGCTTTCTTT. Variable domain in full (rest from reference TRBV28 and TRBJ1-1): DVKVTQSSRYLVKRTGEKVFLECVQDMDHENMFWYRQDPGLGLRLIYFSYDVKMKEKGDIPEGYSVSREKKERFSLILESASTNQTSMYLCASSLGRGGTEAFFGQGTRLTVV.

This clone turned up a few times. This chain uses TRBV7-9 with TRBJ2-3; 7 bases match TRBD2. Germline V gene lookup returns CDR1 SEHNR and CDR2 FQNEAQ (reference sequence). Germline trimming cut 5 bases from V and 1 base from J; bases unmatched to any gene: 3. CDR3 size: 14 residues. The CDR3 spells CASSPSGGTDTQYF. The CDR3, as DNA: TGTGCCAGCAGCCCAAGCGGGGGCACAGATACGCAGTATTTT.